This TCR beta chain originates from a study of radiotherapy plus CTLA-4 blockade in lung cancer. Study in general: The study recorded objective responses in 15% to 20% of patients and disease control in approximately 31%.

On this clone: Germline and junction disagree at one end, which may indicate a read error. The identical CDR3 is also encoded by other nucleotide sequences in the sample.

Germline V gene lookup returns CDR1 MDHEN and CDR2 SYDVKM. This CDR3 spans 16 amino acids. Profiling relied on immunoSEQ multiplex PCR, and the TCRdb table lists in-frame clones only, not all of them. The sample includes around 100,000 clones, around 74% of them seen just once. The TCR originated in a human donor with non-small cell lung cancer who had a partial response to radiotherapy plus ipilimumab. Some clones in this sample may be carry-over from other donors' samples. The sample here was peripheral blood, taken from a patient treated with radiotherapy plus ipilimumab. The rearrangement joins TRBV28 to TRBJ1-1, with 7 bases aligning to TRBD1. CDR3 sequence reads: CASILSTGTVNTEAFF. For the CDR3, the DNA is TGTGCCAGCATTTTATCCACCGGGACAGTGAACACTGAAGCTTTCTTT.